The 6 T cell receptor beta chains in this list originate from one sample, sequenced in a study of T cell responses to AZD1222 COVID-19 vaccine. TCRdb's copy holds only in-frame clones and misses some; the assay was immunoSEQ multiplex PCR. The repertoire holds 150,000 to 200,000 clones, with 90% as singletons. The source was peripheral blood, collected on day 0 of AZD1222 vaccination. These receptors were collected from an adult in good health.

V gene TRBV2 combines with J gene TRBJ2-3; D ambiguous. V lost 3 bases and J 4 bases, leaving 5 bases between the germline ends. This CDR3 contains 12 residues. The V gene's germline CDR1 is SNHLY and CDR2 FYNNEI. CDR3 DNA: TGTGCCAGCAGTGATTACCCAGATACGCAGTATTTT. It encodes CASSDYPDTQYF.

This rearrangement joins TRBV3-1 (or the pseudogene TRBV3-2) to TRBJ2-7; D is ambiguous. V was clipped by 1 base and J by 1 base, with 8 bases between them. Germline CDR1 is LGHDT and CDR2 is YNNKEL (reference sequence). This CDR3 contains 14 residues. CDR3 nucleotide sequence: TGTGCCAGCAGCCAAGGTTGGGATTCCTACGAGCAGTACTTC. It codes for CASSQGWDSYEQYF.

A note on this clone: It is unclear where the CDR3 begins or ends on the DNA, so no DNA is shown, and the CDR3 is as TCRdb lists it. This sequence joins TRBV7-2 and TRBJ2-2; the table's D call TRBD2 went unverified against the DNA. The CDR3 length equals 13 residues, ends included. In germline, CDR1 is SGHTA, CDR2 FQGNSA. This CDR3 is CASSQRRAGELFF.

The count of this clone is one. Other DNA sequences in the sample encode the same CDR3. The CDR3 region is CASSSGETQYF. CDR3 sequence (DNA): TGTGCCAGCAGTTCGGGTGAGACCCAGTACTTC. V usage is TRBV27 and J usage is TRBJ2-5, with D unclear. CDR3 length: 11 residues. The ends were cut back, 4 bases at V and 5 bases at J, with 5 bases in the middle. The V gene's germline CDR1 is MNHEY and CDR2 SMNVEV (reference sequence).

The V gene is TRBV4-1, the J gene TRBJ1-5; D remains unclear. This CDR3 comprises 16 residues. Trimming removed 0 bases from V and 2 bases from J, with 11 bases in between. CDR1 is MGHRA, CDR2 YSYEKL, per germline. In DNA form, the CDR3 reads TGCGCCAGCAGCCAAGAACCCGGCGGAGGCAATCAGCCCCAGCATTTT. It encodes CASSQEPGGGNQPQHF.

V gene TRBV30 combines with J gene TRBJ1-1, with D possibly TRBD1 on 5 matching bases. Germline V lookup: CDR1 GTSNPN, CDR2 SVGIG (reference sequence). The ends were cut back, 3 bases at V and 5 bases at J, with 10 bases in the middle. The CDR3 contains 12 residues. The CDR3 coding sequence is TGTGCCTGGAGGGGGACTCGGACTGAAGCTTTCTTT. It yields the protein CAWRGTRTEAFF.